The rows below give T cell receptor beta chains drawn from one sample of a study of response to subunit inactivated influenza vaccine. TCRdb analysed the RT-PCR reads with MiXCR anew, one entry per CDR3 protein. The sample carries roughly 160,000 distinct CDR3 sequences, roughly a tenth recorded once. Source: CD8+ T cells sorted from PBMCs, taken roughly 24 months after vaccination. The receptors were gathered from a man in his fifties or sixties who received an inactivated influenza vaccine. Each CDR3 is given with its conserved first and last residue. D genes are given only for firm matches. Size values are once, few and many counts, or a class for expanded clones, and some rows have none.

. | TRBJ1-4 | few | TRBV7-9 | CASSLGWIAENEKLFF | TGTGCCAGCAGCTTAGGATGGATTGCCGAGAATGAAAAACTGTTTTTT
. | TRBJ2-2 | many | TRBV29-1 | CSVEWSDTGELFF | TGCAGCGTTGAATGGTCCGACACCGGGGAGCTGTTTTTT
. | TRBJ2-1 | few | TRBV30 | CAWSEPSPEQFF | TGTGCCTGGAGTGAACCTAGCCCAGAGCAGTTCTTC
TRBD2 | TRBJ2-3 | many | TRBV6-5 | CASSYQAGLADTQYF | TGTGCCAGCAGTTACCAAGCGGGACTGGCAGATACGCAGTATTTT
. | TRBJ2-7 | . | TRBV10-3 | CAIGDDYYEQYF | TGTGCCATCGGGGACGATTACTACGAGCAGTACTTC
. | TRBJ1-2 | . | TRBV4-3 | CASSQNEGYGYTF | TGCGCCAGCAGCCAAAACGAGGGCTATGGCTACACCTTC
TRBD1 | TRBJ1-1 | . | TRBV6-5 | CASSYWLAGGNTEAFF | TGTGCCAGCAGTTATTGGTTGGCAGGGGGGAACACTGAAGCTTTCTTT
. | TRBJ1-1 | many | TRBV4-3 | CASSVHTMNTEAFF | TGCGCCAGCAGCGTACACACTATGAACACTGAAGCTTTCTTT
TRBD2 | TRBJ2-3 | many | TRBV11-3 | CASSLGSTSGLADTQYF | TGTGCCAGCAGCTTAGGATCCACTAGCGGGTTAGCAGATACGCAGTATTTT
TRBD1 | TRBJ1-2 | . | TRBV28 | CASRSTGGDGYTF | TGTGCCAGCAGATCAACAGGGGGCGATGGCTACACCTTC
TRBD1 | TRBJ1-1 | once | TRBV20-1 | CSAGDRDTEAFF | TGCAGTGCTGGGGACAGAGACACTGAAGCTTTCTTT
TRBD1 | TRBJ2-7 | . | TRBV12-3/TRBV12-4 | CASSTRDRSSYEQYF | TGTGCCAGCAGTACAAGGGACAGGAGCTCCTACGAGCAGTACTTC
. | TRBJ2-5 | few | TRBV28 | CASSPRLFEETQYF | TGTGCCAGCAGCCCCCGACTGTTTGAAGAGACCCAGTACTTC
. | TRBJ2-7 | many | TRBV6-2/TRBV6-3 | CASSLVKWDEQYF | TGTGCCAGCAGTCTCGTGAAGTGGGACGAGCAGTACTTC
. | TRBJ2-7 | few | TRBV28 | CASSTPDGGNYEQYF | TGTGCCAGCAGTACCCCGGACGGCGGGAACTACGAGCAGTACTTC
. | TRBJ1-3 | . | TRBV6-5 | CASSYDSGNTIYF | TGTGCCAGCAGTTACGACTCTGGAAACACCATATATTTT
. | TRBJ1-2 | few | TRBV7-9 | CASSFRDQGNYGYTF | TGTGCCAGCAGTTTCCGAGACCAGGGCAACTATGGCTACACCTTC
. | TRBJ2-1 | few | TRBV4-3 | CASSQDGQTLYNEQFF | TGCGCCAGCAGCCAAGATGGACAGACGCTCTACAATGAGCAGTTCTTC
. | TRBJ2-7 | few | TRBV4-2 | CASSQGAGNTYEQYF | TGTGCCAGCAGCCAAGGGGCCGGGAACACCTACGAGCAGTACTTC
. | TRBJ2-5 | . | TRBV6-2/TRBV6-3 | CASSYTGGLETQYF | TGTGCCAGCAGTTACACGGGGGGCCTGGAGACCCAGTACTTC
. | TRBJ2-1 | . | TRBV28 | CASTGAPGYNEQFF | TGTGCCAGCACGGGAGCGCCCGGCTACAATGAGCAGTTCTTC
. | TRBJ2-3 | . | TRBV28 | CASSITPGTDTQYF | TGTGCCAGCAGCATTACGCCAGGCACAGATACGCAGTATTTT
TRBD1 | TRBJ2-1 | . | TRBV25-1 | CASSDGQGAREQFF | TGTGCCAGCAGTGACGGACAGGGGGCTCGAGAGCAGTTCTTC
TRBD2 | TRBJ2-7 | few | TRBV4-3 | CASSQGRAGVLAGSYEQYF | TGCGCCAGCAGCCAAGGGCGAGCAGGGGTGCTAGCGGGATCCTACGAGCAGTACTTC
. | TRBJ2-3 | few | TRBV27 | CASSFLLGADTQYF | TGTGCCAGCAGTTTCCTACTCGGGGCGGATACGCAGTATTTT
. | TRBJ2-7 | . | TRBV28 | CASKNSWSNPYEQYF | TGTGCCAGCAAAAATAGCTGGAGTAATCCCTACGAGCAGTACTTC
TRBD2 | TRBJ2-7 | . | TRBV27 | CASSRLAGDSAYEQYF | TGTGCCAGCAGTCGACTAGCGGGAGACTCCGCCTACGAGCAGTACTTC
. | TRBJ2-3 | . | TRBV4-1 | CASSQVGVSWGTDTQYF | TGCGCCAGCAGCCAAGTAGGAGTAAGCTGGGGCACAGATACGCAGTATTTT
. | TRBJ2-1 | many | TRBV7-8 | CASSSRWDEQFF | TGTGCCAGCAGCTCCCGGTGGGATGAGCAGTTCTTC
. | TRBJ2-5 | many | TRBV12-3/TRBV12-4 | CASSIHLARPKETQYF | TGTGCCAGCAGTATCCACTTAGCGAGGCCCAAGGAGACCCAGTACTTC
. | TRBJ2-7 | . | TRBV27 | CASSPDGGFYEQYF | TGTGCCAGCAGCCCGGACGGAGGATTCTACGAGCAGTACTTC
. | TRBJ2-7 | many | TRBV7-2 | CASGPTSYEQYF | TGTGCCAGCGGCCCAACCAGCTACGAGCAGTACTTC
. | TRBJ2-6 | . | TRBV9 | CASSPWDLVDSGANVLTF | TGTGCCAGCAGTCCCTGGGACCTCGTTGACTCTGGGGCCAACGTCCTGACTTTC
. | TRBJ2-5 | . | TRBV20-1 | CSARAAGEETQYF | TGCAGTGCTAGAGCTGCAGGGGAAGAGACCCAGTACTTC
TRBD2 | TRBJ2-1 | few | TRBV20-1 | CSAPGTRSYNEQFF | TGCAGTGCGCCCGGGACTAGATCCTACAATGAGCAGTTCTTC
TRBD2 | TRBJ2-1 | many | TRBV2 | CASSEIYSGLAGGGQFF | TGTGCCAGCAGTGAAATCTATTCGGGACTAGCGGGAGGGGGACAGTTCTTC
. | TRBJ1-4 | few | TRBV4-3 | CASSQDGVVGEKLFF | TGCGCCAGCAGCCAAGATGGTGTTGTGGGTGAAAAACTGTTTTTT
. | TRBJ2-7 | many | TRBV3-1 | CASSPGISYEQYF | TGTGCCAGCAGCCCGGGAATTAGCTACGAGCAGTACTTC
TRBD2 | TRBJ2-1 | . | TRBV30 | CAWSGGGSSYNEQFF | TGTGCCTGGTCTGGCGGGGGTTCTTCCTACAATGAGCAGTTCTTC
. | TRBJ2-7 | few | TRBV14 | CASSQDAGAPHYEQYF | TGTGCCAGCAGCCAAGATGCTGGCGCTCCGCATTACGAGCAGTACTTC
. | TRBJ2-3 | . | TRBV9 | CASSVVGLPFPTDTQYF | TGTGCCAGCAGCGTAGTGGGCCTACCATTCCCAACAGATACGCAGTATTTT
. | TRBJ2-2 | few | TRBV12-3/TRBV12-4 | CASSPPLGELFFF | .
TRBD2 | TRBJ2-5 | few | TRBV28 | CASSEGLRQETQYF | TGTGCCAGCAGTGAGGGACTACGGCAAGAGACCCAGTACTTC